These 25 T cell receptor beta chains came from one sample sequenced in a study of cytomegalovirus exposure and HLA in healthy donors. Primers for the PCR totalled 60 Vbeta and 13 Jbeta. Assay used: immunoSEQ multiplex PCR; TCRdb lists only in-frame clones, some missing. The sample lists over 90,000 clones; 60% to 70% were seen once. Sequencing was performed on PBMCs. The receptors originated from a woman aged 50 to 60 in good health and CMV-seronegative.

The chain combines TRBV2 with TRBJ2-7; 13 positions agree with TRBD2. V lost 7 bases and J lost 6; bases outside the gene matches: 12. Germline V gene sequence: CDR1 SNHLY, CDR2 FYNNEI. The CDR3 extends over 16 amino acids. As DNA, the CDR3 is TGTGCCAGCAACCGACTAGCGGGAGGATCCCCTCCCGAGCAGTACTTC. It specifies CASNRLAGGSPPEQYF.

In its sample, this clone was seen a few times. The chain employs TRBV28 and TRBJ2-7; the D gene is possibly TRBD1 (5 bases). The V and J ends lost 5 bases and 3 bases respectively, with 26 bases between them. This CDR3 contains 18 residues. CDR1 MDHEN and CDR2 SYDVKM come from the germline V gene. CDR3 protein: CASSPAPIFSQAIYEQYF. The CDR3 DNA reads as TGTGCCAGCAGTCCAGCCCCGATCTTTTCACAGGCAATCTACGAGCAGTACTTC.

Relative to its sample, this clone is medium-sized. The rearrangement links TRBV5-1 to TRBJ1-6; D is unclear. The CDR3 has 17 residues. Trimming removed 4 bases from V and 0 bases from J, with 14 bases in between. Germline V lookup: CDR1 SGHRS, CDR2 YFSETQ. The CDR3 loop is CASSPSELSSYNSPLHF. CDR3 DNA: TGCGCCAGCAGCCCGAGTGAACTGAGCTCCTATAATTCACCCCTCCACTTT. The whole variable domain, filled in from reference TRBV5-1 and TRBJ1-6, reads KAGVTQTPRYLIKTRGQQVTLSCSPISGHRSVSWYQQTPGQGLQFLFEYFSETQRNKGNFPGRFSGRQFSNSRSEMNVSTLELGDSALYLCASSPSELSSYNSPLHFGNGTRLTVT.

This clone was seen a handful of times. The chain uses TRBV10-3 and TRBJ2-5; 8 bases match TRBD2. The CDR3 runs to 17 residues. J gave up 4 bases and V 0 bases, and 10 bases lay outside the gene matches. Germline lookup yields CDR1 ENHRY and CDR2 SYGVKD. CDR3 sequence: CAISESGLSGEGETQYF. The DNA of the CDR3 is TGTGCCATCAGTGAGTCCGGACTTAGCGGGGAGGGAGAGACCCAGTACTTC.

The rearrangement joins TRBV7-7 to TRBJ2-3; 12 nucleotides match TRBD2. With V trimmed by 5 bases and J by 0 bases, 3 bases remained unmatched. CDR1 is SSHAT, CDR2 FNYEAQ, per germline (reference sequence). This CDR3 spans 16 amino acids. The CDR3 DNA is TGTGCCAGCAGCATAGGGACTAGCGGGAGCACAGATACGCAGTATTTT. Protein sequence: CASSIGTSGSTDTQYF.

The rearrangement joins TRBV2 to TRBJ2-1; tentatively, D is TRBD1 (6 bases). Germline lookup yields CDR1 SNHLY and CDR2 FYNNEI. Trimming shortened V by 7 bases and J by 5 bases, and 12 bases separated the two germline ends. The CDR3 loop spans 13 amino acids. CDR3 in amino acids: CASKKDRNNEQFF. CDR3 DNA: TGTGCCAGCAAAAAGGACAGAAACAATGAGCAGTTCTTC.

This clone was found a few times. This rearrangement joins TRBV5-1 to TRBJ2-3, with 9 bases identical to TRBD1. V shed 2 bases and J 3 bases; nucleotides not matched to a gene: 7. The CDR3 has 16 residues. Germline V gene data show CDR1 as SGHRS and CDR2 as YFSETQ. The chain's CDR3 is CASSLQGAEGTDTQYF. Here the CDR3 DNA reads TGCGCCAGCAGCTTACAGGGGGCGGAAGGAACAGATACGCAGTATTTT.

This clone was observed a single time. The chain links TRBV6-5 to TRBJ1-4, with D unclear. Germline V lookup: CDR1 MNHEY, CDR2 SVGAGI. The ends were cut back, 6 bases at V and 10 bases at J, with 12 bases in the middle. The CDR3 covers 12 residues. The CDR3 nucleotides read TGTGCCAGCAGGCACCGCGTGCTAAAACTGTTTTTT. Its protein product is CASRHRVLKLFF.

This chain links TRBV19 with TRBJ2-2, with 7 bases aligning to TRBD1. Germline lookup yields CDR1 LNHDA and CDR2 SQIVND (reference sequence). CDR3 size: 16 residues. Germline trimming cut 5 bases from V and 4 bases from J; bases unmatched to any gene: 10. The CDR3 nucleotides are TGTGCCAGTAGTGGACGGGACAGCTACCTCACCGGGGAGCTGTTTTTT. It codes for CASSGRDSYLTGELFF.

This chain links TRBV4-3 with TRBJ2-1, with 9 bases fitting TRBD1. Looked up from germline, CDR1 is LGHNA and CDR2 is YSLEER. Trimming at V came to 1 base and at J to 7 bases, leaving 5 bases not matched to a gene. This CDR3 is 15 amino acids long. In nucleotides, the CDR3 is TGCGCCAGCAGCCAAGGACAGGGGGTAGGTAATGAGCAGTTCTTC. Its protein product is CASSQGQGVGNEQFF.

Here the CDR3 reads CATRGWGRYEQYF. The CDR3, as DNA: TGTGCCACCAGGGGCTGGGGTCGGTACGAGCAGTACTTC. The chain joins TRBV19 to TRBJ2-5; D perhaps matches TRBD1 (6 bases). The J call is doubtful: the DNA matches TRBJ2-7 better. The CDR3 is made up of 13 amino acids. Germline assignment: CDR1 LNHDA and CDR2 SQIVND (reference sequence).

The chain joins TRBV15 to TRBJ1-2, with 11 positions matching TRBD1. CDR3 length: 15 residues. Germline values: CDR1 LNHNV, CDR2 YYDKDF (reference sequence). V trimming: 3 bases; J trimming: 2 bases; junction bases outside the gene matches: 2. The CDR3 protein is CATSRGDRGNYGYTF. The CDR3 nucleotides read TGTGCCACCAGCAGGGGGGACAGGGGGAACTATGGCTACACCTTC.

The V and J genes are TRBV28 and TRBJ1-2, with 7 positions matching TRBD1. CDR3 length: 14 amino acids. Germline V gene data show CDR1 as MDHEN and CDR2 as SYDVKM. J was trimmed by 4 bases and V by 8 bases; bases with no gene match: 10. DNA of the CDR3: TGTGCCAGCGTATCGACTACAGGGGCCTATGGCTACACCTTC. This gives the protein CASVSTTGAYGYTF.

The chain recombines TRBV29-1 with TRBJ2-1, with 7 bases matching TRBD2. The junction had 7 bases not matched to a gene; V was cut back by 4 bases and J by 10 bases. In germline, CDR1 is SQVTM, CDR2 ANQGSEA. The CDR3 is 12 amino acids. CDR3 sequence reads: CSVVTSVGEQFF. In DNA, the CDR3 is TGCAGCGTTGTAACTAGCGTGGGCGAGCAGTTCTTC.

The V call is TRBV5-1, the J call TRBJ1-5; no clear D. The CDR3 runs to 16 residues. Germline values: CDR1 SGHRS, CDR2 YFSETQ. V gave up 6 bases and J gave up 3 bases, with 19 bases separating them. CDR3 sequence reads: CASKIKRRVSNQPQHF. In DNA form, the CDR3 reads TGCGCCAGCAAGATAAAGAGACGGGTCTCCAATCAGCCCCAGCATTTT.

The chain has TRBV11-2 and TRBJ1-3; D gene uncertain. The CDR3 spans 12 residues. Trimming shortened V by 1 base and J by 9 bases, and 7 bases separated the two germline ends. Germline CDR1 is SGHAT and CDR2 is FQNNGV. In DNA, the CDR3 is TGTGCCAGCAGCTTAGGTTCCGGCACCATATATTTT. It codes for CASSLGSGTIYF.

The chain employs TRBV28 and TRBJ1-2; 9 nucleotides agree with TRBD1. V lost 4 bases and J lost 3; bases outside the gene matches: 6. Germline CDR1 and CDR2: MDHEN and SYDVKM. There are 15 residues in the CDR3. CDR3 sequence reads: CASSSGTGSHYGYTF. The CDR3 DNA follows: TGTGCCAGCAGTTCCGGGACAGGGAGCCACTATGGCTACACCTTC.

This clone was detected once. The genes are TRBV5-4 and TRBJ2-7, with TRBD2 matching over 14 bases. Germline V lookup: CDR1 SGHNT, CDR2 YYREEE (reference sequence). Germline trimming cut 3 bases from V and 0 bases from J; bases unmatched to any gene: 8. This CDR3 has 18 amino acids. The CDR3 DNA is TGTGCCAGCAGCTCCGGGACTAGCGGGAGAGGTAGCTCCTACGAGCAGTACTTC. This encodes CASSSGTSGRGSSYEQYF. Complete variable domain (other parts from reference TRBV5-4 and TRBJ2-7): ETGVTQSPTHLIKTRGQQVTLRCSSQSGHNTVSWYQQALGQGPQFIFQYYREEENGRGNFPPRFSGLQFPNYSSELNVNALELDDSALYLCASSSGTSGRGSSYEQYFGPGTRLTVT.

The rearrangement uses TRBV5-1 and TRBJ1-3; TRBD1 agrees at 10 bases. V dropped 4 bases and J dropped 0; count of bases not matched to a gene: 1. Germline loops: CDR1 SGHRS, CDR2 YFSETQ. The CDR3 has 15 amino acids. The CDR3 DNA reads TGCGCCAGCAGCCGGACAGGGGGCTCTGGAAACACCATATATTTT. Protein sequence: CASSRTGGSGNTIYF.

The CDR3 here is CASRRDQGNTEAFF. The DNA for the CDR3 is TGCGCCAGCAGACGCGACCAGGGGAACACTGAAGCTTTCTTT. The chain recombines TRBV5-1 with TRBJ1-1; D perhaps matches TRBD1 (5 bases). The V and J ends lost 5 bases and 1 base respectively, with 12 bases between them. CDR3 length equals 14 residues. Germline assignment: CDR1 SGHRS and CDR2 YFSETQ.

This rearrangement joins TRBV29-1 to TRBJ2-2; TRBD2 matches at 7 bases. The germline gives CDR1 SQVTM, CDR2 ANQGSEA. Germline trimming cut 0 bases from V and 5 bases from J; bases unmatched to any gene: 9. The CDR3 has 16 amino acids. The CDR3 region is CSVEDGIAGHTGELFF. The CDR3 region has the DNA TGCAGCGTTGAAGATGGAATAGCGGGTCATACCGGGGAGCTGTTTTTT.

V and J are TRBV4-3 and TRBJ2-1, with D possibly matching TRBD1 (6 bases). V shed 4 bases and J shed 5 bases, with 15 bases lying between them. The CDR3 totals 15 residues. Germline CDR1 reads LGHNA; CDR2 reads YSLEER. The CDR3 bases are TGCGCCAGCAGCCTCTCGTGGGACACAAACAATGAGCAGTTCTTC. Protein sequence: CASSLSWDTNNEQFF.

This clone was detected only a few times. The chain recombines TRBV7-2 with TRBJ2-7; perhaps TRBD2 as D (5 bases). The germline V and J ends were trimmed by 0 bases and 5 bases, with 14 bases remaining between them. There are 15 residues in the CDR3. Germline loops: CDR1 SGHTA, CDR2 FQGNSA. The CDR3 here is CASSLAPGSGNEQYF. CDR3 DNA sequence: TGTGCCAGCAGCTTAGCGCCGGGGTCTGGAAACGAGCAGTACTTC.

This clone was seen only a few times. J is TRBJ1-1 and V is TRBV5-5; TRBD1 might be the D (5 bases). Germline V gene data show CDR1 as SGHKS and CDR2 as YYEKEE (reference sequence). The CDR3 has 14 amino acids. Trimming pared 4 bases from V and 5 bases from J, leaving 15 bases between. The DNA of the CDR3 is TGTGCCAGCAGCCTCCAACAGGTTAGGACTGAAGCTTTCTTT. Protein sequence: CASSLQQVRTEAFF.

The rearrangement uses TRBV28 and TRBJ1-4; D is possibly TRBD1 (5 bases). This CDR3 contains 14 residues. Germline CDR1 reads MDHEN; CDR2 reads SYDVKM. Deletions cut 7 bases from V and 6 bases from J, with 15 bases between. The CDR3 coding sequence is TGTGCCAGCAATGCCCCGGGACTTGATGAAAAACTGTTTTTT. The encoded protein is CASNAPGLDEKLFF.